The following is a T cell receptor beta chain sequence with its context. Its specificity is unknown. The CDR3 does not close with the conserved phenylalanine or tryptophan, likely indicating a read error. These data belong to a study of CD8+CD57+ T cells in acquired aplastic anemia. In the study overall: The study obtained an average of about 3.1 ug of DNA from sorted CD4+ and CD8+ cells. Researchers reported that healthy donors averaged about 11 million reads for CD4+ cells. Study-wide results and caveats: Patients showed no significant difference from controls in CD8+ Simpson's diversity. Shared by patients and controls, fewer than 30 CD8+ CDR3s were abundant in patients.

Trimming removed 5 bases from V and 6 bases from J, with 17 bases in between. The CDR3 covers 15 residues. Germline V gene data show CDR1 as SEHNR and CDR2 as FQNEAQ (reference sequence). Genomic DNA, the template, was used for profiling of the TCR beta VDJ and CDR3. TCRdb analysed the reads with MiXCR anew, one entry per CDR3 protein. The sample lists about 190,000 distinct CDR3 sequences, approximately 49% occurring once. This clonotype was obtained from a human donor in good health, serving as a control. Sequenced sample: sorted CD4+, CD8+, or CD8+CD57+ T cells (not recorded which) from PBMCs. The chain recombines TRBV7-9 with TRBJ1-5; a weak D match, TRBD1 (5 bases). This chain's CDR3 is CASSQASGGSQPQHS. Here the CDR3 DNA reads TGTGCCAGCAGCCAAGCTTCGGGGGGGAGTCAGCCCCAGCATTCT.